The clone carrying this TCR beta chain turned up a few times. Each CDR3 protein gets one entry after TCRdb re-called the RT-PCR reads with MiXCR. The data contain about 74,000 distinct CDR3 sequences, around 27% of them singletons. V was pared by 2 bases and J by 4 bases, with 11 bases between. Germline V gene lookup returns CDR1 LGHNA and CDR2 YNFKEQ. The CDR3 has 14 amino acids. The data originate from a study of patients and donors after allogeneic stem cell transplantation. The sample was blood, either unsorted or a sorted T cell fraction (not recorded which). The sequence derives from a human donor who was either an allogeneic HSCT recipient or a stem cell or donor lymphocyte infusion donor (not recorded which). It is not recorded whose cells these are; they may come from a transplant donor. The chain carries TRBV4-2 and TRBJ2-5; D call uncertain. The chain's CDR3 is CASSQHQRPETQYF. CDR3 bases: TGTGCCAGCAGCCAACATCAGCGTCCAGAGACCCAGTACTTC.